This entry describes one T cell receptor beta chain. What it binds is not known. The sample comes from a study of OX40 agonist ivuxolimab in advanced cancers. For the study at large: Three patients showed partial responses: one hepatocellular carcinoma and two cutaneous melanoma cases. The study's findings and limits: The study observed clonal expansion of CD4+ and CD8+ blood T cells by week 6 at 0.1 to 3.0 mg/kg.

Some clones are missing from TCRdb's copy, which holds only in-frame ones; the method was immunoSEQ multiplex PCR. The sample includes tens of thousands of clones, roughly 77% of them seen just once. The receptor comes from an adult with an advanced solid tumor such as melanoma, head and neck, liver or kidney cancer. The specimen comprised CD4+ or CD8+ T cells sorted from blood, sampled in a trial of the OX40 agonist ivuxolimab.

CDR3 sequence reads: CASRSLGGIQETQYF. CDR3 nucleotide sequence: TGTGCCAGCCGAAGTCTTGGGGGGATTCAAGAGACCCAGTACTTC. J is TRBJ2-5 and V is TRBV28; D may be TRBD2 (6 bases). Per germline, CDR1 MDHEN and CDR2 SYDVKM. CDR3 size: 15 residues. Between the trimmed V and J ends, which lost 8 bases and 2 bases, there was a span of 18 bases.